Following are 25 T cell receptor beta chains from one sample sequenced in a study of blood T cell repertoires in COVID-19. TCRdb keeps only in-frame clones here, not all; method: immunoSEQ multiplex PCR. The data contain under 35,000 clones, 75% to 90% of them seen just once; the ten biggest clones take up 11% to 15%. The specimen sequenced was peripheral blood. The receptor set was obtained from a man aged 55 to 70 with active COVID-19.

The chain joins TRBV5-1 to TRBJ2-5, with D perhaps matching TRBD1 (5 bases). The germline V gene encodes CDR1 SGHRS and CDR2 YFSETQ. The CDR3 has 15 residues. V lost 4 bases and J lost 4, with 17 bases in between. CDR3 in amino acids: CASSPTPRVGETQYF. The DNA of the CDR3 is TGCGCCAGCAGCCCGACTCCCAGGGTGGGAGAGACCCAGTACTTC.

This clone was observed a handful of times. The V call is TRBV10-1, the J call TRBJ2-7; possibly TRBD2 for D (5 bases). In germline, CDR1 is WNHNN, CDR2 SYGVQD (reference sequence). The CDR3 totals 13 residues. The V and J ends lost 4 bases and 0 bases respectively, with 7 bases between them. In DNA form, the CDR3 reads TGCGCCAGCAGTGCCGGGATCTCCTACGAGCAGTACTTC. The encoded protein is CASSAGISYEQYF.

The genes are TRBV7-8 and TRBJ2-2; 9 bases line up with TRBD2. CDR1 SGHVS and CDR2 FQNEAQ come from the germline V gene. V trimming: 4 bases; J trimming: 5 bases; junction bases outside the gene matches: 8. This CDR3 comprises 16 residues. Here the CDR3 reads CASSYDAGGVTGELFF. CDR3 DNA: TGTGCCAGCAGCTATGATGCGGGAGGGGTTACCGGGGAGCTGTTTTTT.

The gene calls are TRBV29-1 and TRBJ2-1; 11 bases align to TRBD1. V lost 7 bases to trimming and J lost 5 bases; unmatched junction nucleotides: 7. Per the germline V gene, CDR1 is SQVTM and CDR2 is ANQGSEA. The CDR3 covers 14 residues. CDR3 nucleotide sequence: TGCAGCGGTCGGGACAGGGGGTATCACAATGAGCAGTTCTTC. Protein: CSGRDRGYHNEQFF.

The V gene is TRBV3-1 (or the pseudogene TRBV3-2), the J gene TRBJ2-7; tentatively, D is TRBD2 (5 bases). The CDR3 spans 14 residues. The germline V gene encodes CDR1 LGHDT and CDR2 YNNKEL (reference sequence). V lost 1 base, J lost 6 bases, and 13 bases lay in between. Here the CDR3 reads CASSQVSGMSEQYF. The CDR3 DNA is TGTGCCAGCAGCCAAGTCAGCGGAATGAGCGAGCAGTACTTC.

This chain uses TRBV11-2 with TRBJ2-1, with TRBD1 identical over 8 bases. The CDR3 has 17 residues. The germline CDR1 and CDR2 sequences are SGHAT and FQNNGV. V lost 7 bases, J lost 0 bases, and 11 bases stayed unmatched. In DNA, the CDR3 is TGTGCCAGCACCCGGAGGGGAACAGGGGGCTCCTACAATGAGCAGTTCTTC. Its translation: CASTRRGTGGSYNEQFF.

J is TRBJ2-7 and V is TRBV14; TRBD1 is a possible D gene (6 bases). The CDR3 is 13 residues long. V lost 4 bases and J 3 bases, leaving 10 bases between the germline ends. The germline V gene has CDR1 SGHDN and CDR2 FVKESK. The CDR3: CASSRTDFYEQYF. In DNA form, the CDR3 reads TGTGCCAGCAGCCGGACAGATTTCTACGAGCAGTACTTC.

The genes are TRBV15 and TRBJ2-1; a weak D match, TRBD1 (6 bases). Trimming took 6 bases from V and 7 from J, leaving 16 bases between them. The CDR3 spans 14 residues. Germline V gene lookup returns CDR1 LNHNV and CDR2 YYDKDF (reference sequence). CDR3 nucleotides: TGTGCCACCAGTAAGATCAGGGGCGGGAATGAGCAGTTCTTC. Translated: CATSKIRGGNEQFF.

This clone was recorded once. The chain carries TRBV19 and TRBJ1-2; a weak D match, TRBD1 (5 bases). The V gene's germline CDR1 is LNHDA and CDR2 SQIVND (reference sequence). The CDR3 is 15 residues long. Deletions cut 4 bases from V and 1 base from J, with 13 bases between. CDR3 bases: TGTGCCAGTAGTACCACGACAGCAATTAACTATGGCTACACCTTC. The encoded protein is CASSTTTAINYGYTF.

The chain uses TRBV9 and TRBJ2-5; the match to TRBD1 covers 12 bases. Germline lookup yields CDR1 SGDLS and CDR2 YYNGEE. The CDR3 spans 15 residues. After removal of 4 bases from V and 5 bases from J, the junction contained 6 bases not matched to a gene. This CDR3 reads CASSLGTGGRETQYF. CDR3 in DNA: TGTGCCAGCAGCTTGGGGACAGGGGGCCGGGAGACCCAGTACTTC.

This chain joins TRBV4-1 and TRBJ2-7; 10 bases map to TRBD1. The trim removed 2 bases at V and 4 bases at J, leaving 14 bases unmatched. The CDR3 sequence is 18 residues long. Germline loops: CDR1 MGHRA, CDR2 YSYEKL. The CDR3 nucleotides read TGCGCCAGCAGCCAATTTAGGATTCCCGGGACAGGGGATTACGAGCAGTACTTC. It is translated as CASSQFRIPGTGDYEQYF.

The CDR3 nucleotides are TGTGCCAGCTCACTCGTGGACAGAAGGAACTATGGCTACACCTTC. It codes for CASSLVDRRNYGYTF. The V gene is TRBV18, the J gene TRBJ1-2, with D possibly TRBD1 on 6 matching bases. The CDR3 length is 15 residues. V lost 4 bases, J lost 2 bases, and 14 bases lay in between. CDR1 and CDR2 from the germline V gene are KGHSH and LQKENI.

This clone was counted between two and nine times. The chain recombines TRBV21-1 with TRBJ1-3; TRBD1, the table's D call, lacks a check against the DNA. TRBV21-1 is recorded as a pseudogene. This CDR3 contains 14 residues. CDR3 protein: CASSKPGRTGQKYF. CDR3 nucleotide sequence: TGTGCCAGCAGCAAACCGGGCAGGACGGGACAGAAATATTTT.

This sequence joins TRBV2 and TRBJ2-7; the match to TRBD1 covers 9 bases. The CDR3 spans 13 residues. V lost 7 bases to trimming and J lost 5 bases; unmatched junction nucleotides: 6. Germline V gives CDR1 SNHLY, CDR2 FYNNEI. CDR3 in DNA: TGTGCCAGCAATGGACAGGGGTACGACGAGCAGTACTTC. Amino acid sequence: CASNGQGYDEQYF.

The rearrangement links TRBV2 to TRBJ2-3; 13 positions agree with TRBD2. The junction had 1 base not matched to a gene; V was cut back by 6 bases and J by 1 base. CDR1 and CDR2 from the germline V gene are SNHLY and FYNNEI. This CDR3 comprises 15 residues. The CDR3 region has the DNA TGTGCCAGCAGAGGGACTAGCGGGGGCACAGATACGCAGTATTTT. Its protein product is CASRGTSGGTDTQYF. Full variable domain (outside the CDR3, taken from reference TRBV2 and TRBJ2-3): EPEVTQTPSHQVTQMGQEVILRCVPISNHLYFYWYRQILGQKVEFLVSFYNNEISEKSEIFDDQFSVERPDGSNFTLKIRSTKLEDSAMYFCASRGTSGGTDTQYFGPGTRLTVL.

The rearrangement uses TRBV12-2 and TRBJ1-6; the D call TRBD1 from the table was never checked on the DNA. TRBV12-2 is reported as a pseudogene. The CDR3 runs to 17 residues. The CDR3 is CASRPRKGQGADSPLHF. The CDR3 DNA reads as TGTGCAAGTCGCCCCCGGAAGGGACAGGGGGCTGATTCACCCCTCCACTTT.

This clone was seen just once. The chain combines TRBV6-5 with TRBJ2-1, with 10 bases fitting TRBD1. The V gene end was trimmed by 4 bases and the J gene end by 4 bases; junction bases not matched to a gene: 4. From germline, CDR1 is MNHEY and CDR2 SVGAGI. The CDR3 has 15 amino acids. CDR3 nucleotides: TGTGCCAGCAGTTTCCGGGACAGGGGATACAATGAGCAGTTCTTC. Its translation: CASSFRDRGYNEQFF.

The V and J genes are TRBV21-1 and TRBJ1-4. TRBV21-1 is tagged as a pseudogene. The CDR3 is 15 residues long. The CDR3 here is CASTRRGGVREKLFF. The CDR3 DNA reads TGTGCCAGCACGAGGAGGGGGGGTGTTCGGGAAAAACTGTTTTTT.

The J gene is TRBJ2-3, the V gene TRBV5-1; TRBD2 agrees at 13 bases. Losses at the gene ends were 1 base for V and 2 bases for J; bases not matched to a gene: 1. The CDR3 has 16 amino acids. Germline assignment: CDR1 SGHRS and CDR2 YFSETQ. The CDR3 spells CASSLTSGRATDTQYF. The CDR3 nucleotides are TGCGCCAGCAGCTTGACTAGCGGGAGGGCCACAGATACGCAGTATTTT.

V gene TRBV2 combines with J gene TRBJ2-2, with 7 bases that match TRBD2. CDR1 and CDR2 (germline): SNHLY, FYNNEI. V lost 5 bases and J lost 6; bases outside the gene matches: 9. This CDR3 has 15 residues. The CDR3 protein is CASSLPFAGAGELFF. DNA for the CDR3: TGTGCCAGCAGTCTCCCGTTTGCGGGAGCCGGGGAGCTGTTTTTT.

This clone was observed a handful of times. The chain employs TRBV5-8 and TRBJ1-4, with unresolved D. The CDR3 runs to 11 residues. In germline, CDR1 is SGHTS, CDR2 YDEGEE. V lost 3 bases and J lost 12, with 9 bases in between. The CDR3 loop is CASSSVRELFF. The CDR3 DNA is TGTGCCAGCAGCTCCGTCCGGGAACTGTTTTTT.

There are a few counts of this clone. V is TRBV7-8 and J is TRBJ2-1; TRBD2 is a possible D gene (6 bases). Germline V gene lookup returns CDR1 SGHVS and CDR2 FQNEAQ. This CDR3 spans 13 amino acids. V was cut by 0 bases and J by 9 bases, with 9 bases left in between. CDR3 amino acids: CASSLAPGVEQFF. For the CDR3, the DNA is TGTGCCAGCAGCTTAGCCCCGGGGGTTGAGCAGTTCTTC.

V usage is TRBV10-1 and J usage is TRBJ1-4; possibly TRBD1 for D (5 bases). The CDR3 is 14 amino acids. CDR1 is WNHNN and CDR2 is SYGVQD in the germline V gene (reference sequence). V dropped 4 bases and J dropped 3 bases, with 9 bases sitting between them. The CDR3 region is CASSAGGSNEKLFF. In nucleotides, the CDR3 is TGCGCCAGCAGTGCCGGGGGATCTAATGAAAAACTGTTTTTT.

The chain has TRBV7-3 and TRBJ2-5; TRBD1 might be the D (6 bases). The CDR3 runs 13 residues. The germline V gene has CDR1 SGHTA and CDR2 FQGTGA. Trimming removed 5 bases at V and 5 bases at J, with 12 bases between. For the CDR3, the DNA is TGTGCCAGCAGCAATACAGGGTGGGAGACCCAGTACTTC. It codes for CASSNTGWETQYF.

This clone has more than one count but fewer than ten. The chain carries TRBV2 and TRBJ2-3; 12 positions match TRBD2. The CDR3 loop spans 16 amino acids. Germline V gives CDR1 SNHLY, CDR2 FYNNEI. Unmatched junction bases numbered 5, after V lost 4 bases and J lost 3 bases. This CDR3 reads CASSASGLAGTDTQYF. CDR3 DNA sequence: TGTGCCAGCAGTGCCAGTGGACTAGCGGGGACAGATACGCAGTATTTT.